This TCR beta chain was found in a study of T-cell memory formation after mild COVID-19. Via MiXCR, TCRdb re-called the 5' RACE reads, giving one row per CDR3 protein. The sample includes about 500,000 distinct CDR3 sequences, about a fifth seen only once; the top ten take approximately 13%. Per the germline V gene, CDR1 is SGHRS and CDR2 is YFSETQ. The CDR3 is made up of 15 amino acids. V dropped 4 bases and J dropped 0; count of bases not matched to a gene: 5. This clonotype was found a few times. J is TRBJ1-1 and V is TRBV5-1, with TRBD1 matching 8 bases. Sequencing used PBMCs or a T cell subset sorted from them (not recorded which). The clonotype comes from an adult woman who had mild COVID-19 (a few samples of this study predate the infection). Cell type and time point are not known. The CDR3 coding sequence is TGCGCCAGCAGCCCTGGACAGGGCCTGAACACTGAAGCTTTCTTT. It yields the protein CASSPGQGLNTEAFF. Using reference TRBV5-1 and TRBJ1-1 for the parts outside the CDR3, the full variable domain is KAGVTQTPRYLIKTRGQQVTLSCSPISGHRSVSWYQQTPGQGLQFLFEYFSETQRNKGNFPGRFSGRQFSNSRSEMNVSTLELGDSALYLCASSPGQGLNTEAFFGQGTRLTVV.